Shown below are 20 T cell receptor beta chains from a single sample sequenced in a study of identical twins. TCRdb reprocessed the 5' RACE reads via MiXCR and lists one record per CDR3 protein. The sample includes hundreds of thousands of distinct CDR3 sequences, 8.6% of them seen just once. The data were also submitted as part of a second study, on yellow fever vaccine responses in identical twins.

Sequenced: PBMCs. The receptor source for this set is a woman between 18 and 29 years old in good health.

The rearrangement links TRBV7-8 to TRBJ1-4, with D unresolved. Per germline, CDR1 SGHVS and CDR2 FQNEAQ. The CDR3 totals 13 residues. The ends were cut back, 6 bases at V and 10 bases at J, with 15 bases in the middle. The CDR3 coding sequence is TGTGCCAGCAGAGAGGGTGCGGCGGGAAAACTGTTTTTT. Translation: CASREGAAGKLFF.

This clonotype turned up a few times. The CDR3 is CSAGLAAAGELFF. In DNA, the CDR3 is TGCAGTGCAGGACTAGCGGCGGCCGGGGAGCTGTTTTTT. The chain carries TRBV20-1 and TRBJ2-2; TRBD2 matches 10 bases. This CDR3 comprises 13 residues. V trimming: 6 bases; J trimming: 6 bases; junction bases outside the gene matches: 4. From germline, CDR1 is DFQATT and CDR2 SNEGSKA (reference sequence).

This clonotype was observed at least ten times. This chain uses TRBV29-1 with TRBJ2-5; TRBD2 aligns across 8 bases. V lost 4 bases, J lost 2 bases, and 6 bases stayed unmatched. Germline-derived CDR1 and CDR2 are SQVTM and ANQGSEA. The length of the CDR3 is 14 residues. The CDR3 nucleotides read TGCAGCGTTGGGGCCGGGACTAGACAAGAGACCCAGTACTTC. It is translated as CSVGAGTRQETQYF.

This clonotype was found a few times. This chain connects TRBV7-9 to TRBJ1-5, with 7 bases fitting TRBD1. The CDR3 is 15 amino acids. V was pared by 5 bases and J by 4 bases, with 8 bases of the junction left unmatched. The germline V gene has CDR1 SEHNR and CDR2 FQNEAQ (reference sequence). CDR3 region: CASSPITGENQPQHF. As DNA, the CDR3 is TGTGCCAGCAGCCCTATAACAGGGGAAAATCAGCCCCAGCATTTT.

The rearrangement joins TRBV4-2 to TRBJ2-1; 15 nucleotides align to TRBD2. V shed 3 bases and J 9 bases; nucleotides not matched to a gene: 18. The germline gives CDR1 LGHNA, CDR2 YNFKEQ. This CDR3 has 20 amino acids. Here the CDR3 DNA reads TGTGCCAGCAGCCATCGAATGGGAGGACTAGCGGGGGGGCCTGAGGGTGAGCAGTTCTTC. This encodes CASSHRMGGLAGGPEGEQFF.

The chain carries TRBV10-2 and TRBJ2-1, with 10 nucleotides matching TRBD2. Germline CDR1 WSHSY, CDR2 SAAADI. The CDR3 totals 17 residues. V gave up 6 bases and J gave up 3 bases; unmatched junction bases: 11. The CDR3 sequence: CASRRGLLAGVYNEQFF. The CDR3 DNA sequence: TGCGCCAGCAGGAGAGGACTGCTAGCGGGGGTCTACAATGAGCAGTTCTTC.

This clonotype showed up just a few times. The chain employs TRBV5-5 and TRBJ1-6, with no clear D. The V and J ends lost 5 bases and 6 bases respectively, with 6 bases between them. Germline CDR1 reads SGHKS; CDR2 reads YYEKEE (reference sequence). CDR3 length: 12 amino acids. CDR3 residues: CASRLINSPLHF. CDR3 nucleotide sequence: TGTGCCAGCAGGCTTATTAATTCACCCCTCCACTTT. Drawing the rest from reference TRBV5-5 and TRBJ1-6, the complete variable domain is DAGVTQSPTHLIKTRGQQVTLRCSPISGHKSVSWYQQVLGQGPQFIFQYYEKEERGRGNFPDRFSARQFPNYSSELNVNALLLGDSALYLCASRLINSPLHFGNGTRLTVT.

V and J are TRBV10-3 and TRBJ2-1; D uncertain. The CDR3 spans 12 residues. The germline CDR1 and CDR2 sequences are ENHRY and SYGVKD. Trimming stripped 2 bases from V and 7 bases from J, with 6 bases between. The CDR3, as DNA: TGTGCCATCAGTGAGGCCGCTAATGAGCAGTTCTTC. It specifies CAISEAANEQFF.

On this clonotype: A single base separates this from a much larger clone, so it may be a read error. This sequence joins TRBV20-1 and TRBJ2-1; no clear D gene. V lost 0 bases and J lost 5, with 14 bases in between. The CDR3 runs 15 residues. CDR1 and CDR2 from the germline V gene are DFQATT and SNEGSKA (reference sequence). The DNA for the CDR3 is TGCAGTGCTAGAGATGTCCAACTACCTCACAATGAGCAGTTCTTC. It encodes CSARDVQLPHNEQFF.

The V and J genes are TRBV3-1 and TRBJ1-2; no clear D gene. This CDR3 has 15 residues. Trimming shortened V by 0 bases and J by 8 bases, and 16 bases separated the two germline ends. CDR1 is LGHDT, CDR2 YNNKEL, per germline (reference sequence). This CDR3 is CASSQESLVGFGYTF. The CDR3 DNA is TGTGCCAGCAGCCAAGAAAGCCTAGTAGGCTTCGGCTACACCTTC.

V usage is TRBV5-8 and J usage is TRBJ2-3; D gene uncertain. Germline V gene data show CDR1 as SGHTS and CDR2 as YDEGEE. The length of the CDR3 is 16 residues. The ends were cut back, 2 bases at V and 1 base at J, with 14 bases in the middle. The CDR3 region has the DNA TGTGCCAGCAGCTTTCGCTCTATTGGGCGCACAGATACGCAGTATTTT. It encodes CASSFRSIGRTDTQYF.

At least ten counts were recorded for this clonotype. CDR3 sequence: CASSPLREAYNEQFF. CDR3 nucleotides: TGCGCCAGCAGTCCTCTCCGGGAGGCCTACAATGAGCAGTTCTTC. V and J are TRBV5-1 and TRBJ2-1, with 7 bases fitting TRBD2. V lost 5 bases, J lost 2 bases, and 7 bases stayed unmatched. Germline-derived CDR1 and CDR2 are SGHRS and YFSETQ. The CDR3 is 15 residues long.

Remarks on this clonotype: A read error may produce the germline difference seen at one junction end. The V call is TRBV7-7, the J call TRBJ2-7; D perhaps matches TRBD1 (6 bases). Germline V gene lookup returns CDR1 SSHAT and CDR2 FNYEAQ (reference sequence). The CDR3 runs to 15 residues. The chain's CDR3 is CASSSEQGPSYEQYF. DNA for the CDR3: TGTGCTAGCAGCTCGGAACAGGGTCCCTCCTACGAGCAGTACTTC.

CDR3 sequence (DNA): TGTGCCAGCACTAACCCTCCGGACAGGGTTAGACCCGGGGAGCTGTTTTTT. Translated, it gives CASTNPPDRVRPGELFF. The rearrangement uses TRBV28 and TRBJ2-2; 8 bases map to TRBD1. This CDR3 region has 17 residues. Germline CDR1 and CDR2: MDHEN and SYDVKM. V was pared by 7 bases and J by 6 bases, with 16 bases of the junction left unmatched.

This clonotype occurred a few times. The chain couples TRBV5-6 to TRBJ2-1, with D possibly TRBD2 on 6 matching bases. There are 15 residues in the CDR3. CDR1 and CDR2 from the germline V gene are SGHDT and YYEEEE. The ends were cut back, 3 bases at V and 5 bases at J, with 15 bases in the middle. The CDR3 nucleotides read TGTGCCAGCAGCTCAGACTACGGGGGAAACAATGAGCAGTTCTTC. This translates into CASSSDYGGNNEQFF.

This clonotype was counted a few times. CDR3 residues: CASPRFIANYGYTF. As DNA, the CDR3 is TGTGCCAGTCCGAGGTTTATCGCTAACTATGGCTACACCTTC. The V and J genes are TRBV28 and TRBJ1-2; D is unresolved. Germline CDR1 is MDHEN and CDR2 is SYDVKM. This CDR3 comprises 14 residues. The germline V and J ends were trimmed by 9 bases and 0 bases, with 14 bases remaining between them.

This clonotype was counted between two and nine times. V gene TRBV7-9 combines with J gene TRBJ2-1, with TRBD2 as a possible D gene (5 bases). The V end lost 5 bases, the J end lost 1 base, and 12 bases lay between the germline ends. There are 15 residues in the CDR3. Germline loops: CDR1 SEHNR, CDR2 FQNEAQ (reference sequence). Here the CDR3 reads CASSQKAASYNEQFF. DNA of the CDR3: TGTGCCAGCAGCCAAAAAGCGGCTTCCTACAATGAGCAGTTCTTC.

This chain joins TRBV7-2 and TRBJ1-2; 8 bases are a match to TRBD1. The CDR3 length is 15 residues. V trimming: 1 base; J trimming: 5 bases; junction bases outside the gene matches: 6. Looked up from germline, CDR1 is SGHTA and CDR2 is FQGNSA. The CDR3 region is CASSLGATGGYGYTF. In DNA form, the CDR3 reads TGTGCCAGCAGCTTAGGGGCTACAGGGGGTTATGGCTACACCTTC.

CDR3 sequence (DNA): TGCAGTGCTAGAGAATGGCGACCTAACACTGAAGCTTTCTTT. It specifies CSAREWRPNTEAFF. The chain combines TRBV20-1 with TRBJ1-1; D is ambiguous. The CDR3 is made up of 14 amino acids. V was clipped by 0 bases and J by 2 bases, with 10 bases between them. The V gene's germline CDR1 is DFQATT and CDR2 SNEGSKA (reference sequence).

The CDR3 protein is CASSQTNRDRGQTQYF. The CDR3 region has the DNA TGTGCCAGCAGCCAGACCAACCGGGACAGGGGTCAGACCCAGTACTTC. The chain recombines TRBV7-2 with TRBJ2-5, with 10 bases aligning to TRBD1. J was trimmed by 6 bases and V by 5 bases; bases with no gene match: 12. From germline, CDR1 is SGHTA and CDR2 FQGNSA. The CDR3 has 16 residues.